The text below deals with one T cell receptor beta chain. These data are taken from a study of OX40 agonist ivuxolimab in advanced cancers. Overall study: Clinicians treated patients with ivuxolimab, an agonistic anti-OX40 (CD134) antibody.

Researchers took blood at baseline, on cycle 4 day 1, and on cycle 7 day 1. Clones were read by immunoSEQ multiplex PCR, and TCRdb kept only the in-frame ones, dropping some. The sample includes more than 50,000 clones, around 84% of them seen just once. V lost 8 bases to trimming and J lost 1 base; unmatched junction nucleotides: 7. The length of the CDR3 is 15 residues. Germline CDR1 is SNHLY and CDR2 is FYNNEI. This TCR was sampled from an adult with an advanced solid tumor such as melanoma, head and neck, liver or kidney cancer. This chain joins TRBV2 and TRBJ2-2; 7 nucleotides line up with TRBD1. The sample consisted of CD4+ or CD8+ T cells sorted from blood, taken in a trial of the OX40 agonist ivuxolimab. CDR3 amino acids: CASDRDVWNTGELFF. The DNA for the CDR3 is TGTGCCAGCGACAGGGATGTTTGGAACACCGGGGAGCTGTTTTTT.